Below, 27 T cell receptor beta chains from the same sample are listed, as sequenced in a study of control samples from healthy donors and cancer patients. Data came from immunoSEQ multiplex PCR; TCRdb stores just in-frame clones and leaves some out. Of some 140,000 clones detected, approximately 91% appear once; the ten largest clones hold 8.7%. The specimen was blood. Receptor source: a woman in her thirties in good health.

The V call is TRBV30, the J call TRBJ2-5, with D tentatively TRBD1 (5 bases). This CDR3 has 13 amino acids. Trimming removed 0 bases at V and 4 bases at J, with 9 bases between. Looked up from germline, CDR1 is GTSNPN and CDR2 is SVGIG (reference sequence). This CDR3 reads CAWSVGAGETQYF. In nucleotides, the CDR3 is TGTGCCTGGAGTGTAGGGGCAGGAGAGACCCAGTACTTC.

The rearrangement uses TRBV5-5 and TRBJ2-5, with D unclear. Germline values: CDR1 SGHKS, CDR2 YYEKEE (reference sequence). The CDR3 is made up of 13 amino acids. V shed 5 bases and J shed 5 bases, with 13 bases lying between them. CDR3: CASSGVAVETQYF. CDR3 DNA sequence: TGTGCCAGCAGTGGGGTGGCGGTGGAGACCCAGTACTTC.

The V call is TRBV6-6, the J call TRBJ2-5, with 7 nucleotides matching TRBD2. This CDR3 comprises 14 residues. Germline loops: CDR1 MNHNY, CDR2 SVGAGI (reference sequence). Unmatched junction bases numbered 10, after V lost 7 bases and J lost 5 bases. CDR3 amino acids: CASTGGGPGETQYF. Written as DNA, the CDR3 is TGTGCCAGCACCGGGGGAGGGCCGGGGGAGACCCAGTACTTC.

The rearrangement joins TRBV7-2 to TRBJ1-1, with D possibly matching TRBD1 (5 bases). Germline assignment: CDR1 SGHTA and CDR2 FQGNSA. The V and J ends lost 1 base and 8 bases respectively, with 17 bases between them. The CDR3 runs 15 residues. The CDR3: CASSLVWGGGREAFF. For the CDR3, the DNA is TGTGCCAGCAGCTTAGTTTGGGGCGGTGGGCGGGAAGCTTTCTTT.

The chain recombines TRBV6-5 with TRBJ2-1; D not resolved. V dropped 6 bases and J dropped 8 bases, with 14 bases sitting between them. The CDR3 loop spans 13 amino acids. Per germline, CDR1 MNHEY and CDR2 SVGAGI. For the CDR3, the DNA is TGTGCCAGCAGCTACGGCCCCACGTATGAGCAGTTCTTC. This gives the protein CASSYGPTYEQFF.

The chain links TRBV19 to TRBJ1-5, with 7 bases lining up with TRBD1. The germline V gene has CDR1 LNHDA and CDR2 SQIVND (reference sequence). With V trimmed by 3 bases and J by 4 bases, 3 bases remained unmatched. This CDR3 spans 14 amino acids. The CDR3 bases are TGTGCCAGTAGTATCAAGACAGGGAATCAGCCCCAGCATTTT. It specifies CASSIKTGNQPQHF.

This chain connects TRBV14 to TRBJ2-1; no firm D call. This CDR3 comprises 13 residues. Deletions cut 2 bases from V and 6 bases from J, with 8 bases between. In germline, CDR1 is SGHDN, CDR2 FVKESK. CDR3 in DNA: TGTGCCAGCAGCCAATCTCGACTCAATGAGCAGTTCTTC. Translation: CASSQSRLNEQFF. The full variable domain, rest sourced from reference TRBV14 and TRBJ2-1, is EAGVTQFPSHSVIEKGQTVTLRCDPISGHDNLYWYRRVMGKEIKFLLHFVKESKQDESGMPNNRFLAERTGGTYSTLKVQPAELEDSGVYFCASSQSRLNEQFFGPGTRLTVL.

This clone was counted only a few times. The J gene is TRBJ1-1, the V gene TRBV19; D unresolved. The CDR3 runs to 13 residues. CDR1 is LNHDA, CDR2 SQIVND, per germline (reference sequence). V dropped 3 bases and J dropped 0 bases, with 5 bases sitting between them. DNA of the CDR3: TGTGCCAGTAGTATTCTCATGAACACTGAAGCTTTCTTT. This encodes CASSILMNTEAFF.

This rearrangement joins TRBV27 to TRBJ2-1; 9 bases fit TRBD1. This CDR3 is 15 amino acids long. Germline V gives CDR1 MNHEY, CDR2 SMNVEV (reference sequence). J was trimmed by 4 bases and V by 3 bases; bases with no gene match: 4. The CDR3 is CASSLAGTGYNEQFF. CDR3 sequence (DNA): TGTGCCAGCAGTTTGGCCGGGACAGGGTACAATGAGCAGTTCTTC.

The chain employs TRBV5-4 and TRBJ2-7; D is possibly TRBD1 (5 bases). This CDR3 region has 13 residues. CDR1 and CDR2 from the germline V gene are SGHNT and YYREEE (reference sequence). Trimming pared 4 bases from V and 3 bases from J, leaving 11 bases between. The CDR3 spells CASSAGMGYEQYF. The CDR3 bases are TGTGCCAGCAGCGCAGGGATGGGCTACGAGCAGTACTTC. Looking up the rest from reference TRBV5-4 and TRBJ2-7 gives the full variable domain: ETGVTQSPTHLIKTRGQQVTLRCSSQSGHNTVSWYQQALGQGPQFIFQYYREEENGRGNFPPRFSGLQFPNYSSELNVNALELDDSALYLCASSAGMGYEQYFGPGTRLTVT.

The CDR3 spells CARSKGNYGYTF. The CDR3, as DNA: TGTGCCAGAAGCAAAGGTAACTATGGCTACACCTTC. The J gene is TRBJ1-2, the V gene TRBV5-3; D unclear. TRBV5-3 is reported as an ORF; its role is uncertain. Between the trimmed V and J ends, which lost 4 bases and 1 base, there was a span of 5 bases. The CDR3 has 12 amino acids.

This clone occurred once. This chain connects TRBV18 to TRBJ2-3, with TRBD1 identical over 7 bases. The germline V gene has CDR1 KGHSH and CDR2 LQKENI. This CDR3 contains 15 residues. Unmatched junction bases numbered 6, after V lost 4 bases and J lost 2 bases. The CDR3 nucleotides are TGTGCCAGCTCACGACCGGGACAGCTCACAGATACGCAGTATTTT. This codes for CASSRPGQLTDTQYF.

The CDR3 bases are TGTGCCAGCAGCGACGGGCAGCCAGCCCCACAGTACTTC. Its translation is CASSDGQPAPQYF. The chain employs TRBV2 and TRBJ2-7; D gene unclear. CDR1 and CDR2 (germline): SNHLY, FYNNEI. V was trimmed by 6 bases and J by 10 bases, leaving 19 bases between them. The CDR3 spans 13 residues.

In this sample, this clone turned up once. The chain employs TRBV25-1 and TRBJ1-6, with D perhaps matching TRBD1 (5 bases). V lost 4 bases and J 7 bases, leaving 17 bases between the germline ends. The CDR3 is 16 residues long. Looked up from germline, CDR1 is MGHDK and CDR2 is SYGVNS. Here the CDR3 reads CASSASLAGPNSPLHF. In DNA form, the CDR3 reads TGTGCCAGCAGTGCCTCCCTTGCAGGGCCGAATTCACCCCTCCACTTT.

This chain uses TRBV28 with TRBJ2-2; 11 bases are a match to TRBD2. Germline V gene sequence: CDR1 MDHEN, CDR2 SYDVKM. This CDR3 is 17 amino acids long. V dropped 6 bases and J dropped 2; count of bases not matched to a gene: 8. As DNA, the CDR3 is TGTGCCAGCAGCCGACCGGGACTAGCGGAAAACACCGGGGAGCTGTTTTTT. Protein: CASSRPGLAENTGELFF.

This sequence joins TRBV5-4 and TRBJ1-4; 9 nucleotides line up with TRBD1. J lost 8 bases, V lost 4 bases, and 12 bases had no gene match. Germline CDR1 is SGHNT and CDR2 is YYREEE (reference sequence). The CDR3 covers 16 residues. CDR3 nucleotides: TGTGCCAGCAGCCTCTCACCGGGACAGGGAGGAGAAAAACTGTTTTTT. This codes for CASSLSPGQGGEKLFF.

V gene TRBV5-6 combines with J gene TRBJ1-1, with 11 nucleotides matching TRBD1. J was trimmed by 6 bases and V by 2 bases; bases with no gene match: 3. The CDR3 runs 14 residues. CDR1 and CDR2 from the germline V gene are SGHDT and YYEEEE. The CDR3 reads CASSFGQGASEAFF. The DNA of the CDR3 is TGTGCCAGCAGCTTCGGACAGGGGGCATCTGAAGCTTTCTTT.

Only one count was recorded for this clone. The chain has TRBV12-5 and TRBJ2-7; D remains unclear. Deletions cut 1 base from V and 2 bases from J, with 15 bases between. The CDR3 is 16 amino acids. Per the germline V gene, CDR1 is LGHNT and CDR2 is FRNRAP. Here the CDR3 reads CASGLDLGALTYEQYF. In nucleotides, the CDR3 is TGTGCTAGTGGTTTGGATTTAGGAGCGCTTACCTACGAGCAGTACTTC.

The rearrangement links TRBV9 to TRBJ1-2, with D unclear. The germline V gene encodes CDR1 SGDLS and CDR2 YYNGEE. V dropped 2 bases and J dropped 2 bases, with 10 bases sitting between them. The CDR3 is 14 amino acids. The CDR3 DNA sequence: TGTGCCAGCAGCGTGGGCAGCTCAAACTATGGCTACACCTTC. The encoded protein is CASSVGSSNYGYTF.

V gene TRBV10-3 combines with J gene TRBJ1-3; D gene unclear. V lost 6 bases to trimming and J lost 0 bases, with 6 bases between them. CDR1 is ENHRY, CDR2 SYGVKD, per germline. The CDR3 length is 13 residues. The DNA of the CDR3 is TGTGCCATCAGGACACCCTCTGGAAACACCATATATTTT. Translating it yields CAIRTPSGNTIYF.

This chain joins TRBV6-4 and TRBJ2-5; D is undetermined. V was pared by 4 bases and J by 3 bases, with 9 bases between. The V gene's germline CDR1 is MRHNA and CDR2 SNTAGT. CDR3 length: 13 residues. This CDR3 reads CASSGTAEETQYF. The CDR3 DNA reads as TGTGCCAGCAGTGGGACCGCTGAAGAGACCCAGTACTTC.

The DNA for the CDR3 is TGCGCCAGCAGCTTAGAAATCGTAGAATATCAGCCCCAGCATTTT. Protein product: CASSLEIVEYQPQHF. The chain has TRBV5-1 and TRBJ1-5; D is ambiguous. Deletions cut 2 bases from V and 5 bases from J, with 14 bases between. Germline assignment: CDR1 SGHRS and CDR2 YFSETQ. The CDR3 loop spans 15 amino acids.

The V gene is TRBV30, the J gene TRBJ1-2; TRBD1 matches at 7 bases. Germline CDR1 GTSNPN, CDR2 SVGIG (reference sequence). J lost 11 bases, V lost 3 bases, and 9 bases had no gene match. CDR3 length: 12 amino acids. The CDR3 spells CAWSAGTAGYTF. The CDR3, as DNA: TGTGCCTGGAGCGCCGGGACAGCCGGTTACACCTTC.

The chain employs TRBV19 and TRBJ1-6, with a tentative D call TRBD1 (5 bases). The germline V gene has CDR1 LNHDA and CDR2 SQIVND (reference sequence). The CDR3 spans 15 residues. V lost 4 bases, J lost 7 bases, and 14 bases lay in between. This chain's CDR3 is CASSSSRQGNSPLHF. In DNA, the CDR3 is TGTGCCAGTAGTAGTAGCCGGCAGGGAAATTCACCCCTCCACTTT.

The rearrangement uses TRBV2 and TRBJ2-3; 8 nucleotides line up with TRBD2. J lost 5 bases, V lost 6 bases, and 13 bases had no gene match. Germline CDR1 reads SNHLY; CDR2 reads FYNNEI. The CDR3 is 16 residues long. CDR3 in amino acids: CASRKGRAGGGDTQYF. The CDR3 DNA reads as TGTGCCAGCAGGAAGGGAAGGGCGGGGGGAGGAGATACGCAGTATTTT. The whole variable domain, remainder taken from reference TRBV2 and TRBJ2-3, is EPEVTQTPSHQVTQMGQEVILRCVPISNHLYFYWYRQILGQKVEFLVSFYNNEISEKSEIFDDQFSVERPDGSNFTLKIRSTKLEDSAMYFCASRKGRAGGGDTQYFGPGTRLTVL.

V and J are TRBV7-8 and TRBJ1-2, with 8 bases matching TRBD1. Looked up from germline, CDR1 is SGHVS and CDR2 is FQNEAQ. V dropped 5 bases and J dropped 3; count of bases not matched to a gene: 17. This CDR3 spans 18 amino acids. The CDR3 nucleotides read TGTGCCAGCAGCAGATCGGTTGGTTTAGGACAGGGAGACTATGGCTACACCTTC. Encoded protein: CASSRSVGLGQGDYGYTF.

V and J are TRBV19 and TRBJ1-6; D ambiguous. V was shortened by 5 bases and J by 7 bases, with 9 bases between the two germline ends. Germline CDR1 reads LNHDA; CDR2 reads SQIVND (reference sequence). The CDR3 length is 13 residues. The DNA of the CDR3 is TGTGCCAGTAGTTCACAGAAAAATTCACCCCTCCACTTT. Its protein is CASSSQKNSPLHF.